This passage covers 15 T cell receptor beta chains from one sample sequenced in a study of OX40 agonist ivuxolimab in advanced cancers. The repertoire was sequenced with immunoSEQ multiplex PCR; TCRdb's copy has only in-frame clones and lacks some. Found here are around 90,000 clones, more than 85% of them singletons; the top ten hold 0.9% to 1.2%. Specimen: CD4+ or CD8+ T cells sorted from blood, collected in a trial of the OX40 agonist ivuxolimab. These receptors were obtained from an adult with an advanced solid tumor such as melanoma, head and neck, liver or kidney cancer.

The CDR3 is CASSLSSRGRETQYF. CDR3 coding DNA: TGTGCCAGCAGTTTATCTAGCAGGGGTAGAGAGACCCAGTACTTC. This rearrangement joins TRBV27 to TRBJ2-5, with D tentatively TRBD1 (6 bases). V lost 0 bases and J 4 bases, leaving 12 bases between the germline ends. The CDR3 spans 15 residues. Germline-derived CDR1 and CDR2 are MNHEY and SMNVEV (reference sequence).

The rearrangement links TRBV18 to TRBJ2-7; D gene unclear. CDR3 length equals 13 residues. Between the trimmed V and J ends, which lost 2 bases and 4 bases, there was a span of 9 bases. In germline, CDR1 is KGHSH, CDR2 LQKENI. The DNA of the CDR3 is TGTGCCAGCTCACCAAGGCAGGCTTACGAGCAGTACTTC. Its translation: CASSPRQAYEQYF.

The CDR3 DNA follows: TGTGCCAGCAGCGCCCGGGATCCGGGGTACTTC. It encodes CASSARDPGYF. V gene TRBV7-9 combines with J gene TRBJ2-5, with D possibly being TRBD2 (5 bases). Germline V CDR1 and CDR2: SEHNR, FQNEAQ (reference sequence). The CDR3 contains 11 residues. Trimming took 5 bases from V and 13 from J, leaving 14 bases between them.

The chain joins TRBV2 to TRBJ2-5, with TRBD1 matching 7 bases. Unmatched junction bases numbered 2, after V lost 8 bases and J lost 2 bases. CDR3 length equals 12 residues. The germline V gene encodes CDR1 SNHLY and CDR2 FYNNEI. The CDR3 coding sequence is TGTGCCAGCGGGGACAGTCAAGAGACCCAGTACTTC. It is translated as CASGDSQETQYF.

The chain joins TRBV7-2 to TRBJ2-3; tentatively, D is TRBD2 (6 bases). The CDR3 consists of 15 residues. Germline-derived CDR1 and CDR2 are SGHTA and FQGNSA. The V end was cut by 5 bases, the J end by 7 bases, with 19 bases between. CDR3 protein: CASSPDPTSTNTQYF. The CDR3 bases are TGTGCCAGCAGCCCCGATCCGACTAGTACAAATACGCAGTATTTT.

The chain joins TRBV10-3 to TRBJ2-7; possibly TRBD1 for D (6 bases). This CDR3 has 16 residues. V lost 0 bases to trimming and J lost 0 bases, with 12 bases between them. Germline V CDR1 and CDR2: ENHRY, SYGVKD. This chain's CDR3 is CAISESRQARSYEQYF. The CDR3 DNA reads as TGTGCCATCAGTGAGTCGAGACAGGCCCGCTCCTACGAGCAGTACTTC.

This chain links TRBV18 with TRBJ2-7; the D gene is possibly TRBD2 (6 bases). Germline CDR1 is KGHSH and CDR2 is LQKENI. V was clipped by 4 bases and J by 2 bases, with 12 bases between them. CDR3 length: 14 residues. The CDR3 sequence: CASSQGTEAYEQYF. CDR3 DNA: TGTGCCAGCTCACAGGGGACTGAAGCCTACGAGCAGTACTTC. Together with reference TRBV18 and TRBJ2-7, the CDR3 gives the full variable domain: NAGVMQNPRHLVRRRGQEARLRCSPMKGHSHVYWYRQLPEEGLKFMVYLQKENIIDESGMPKERFSAEFPKEGPSILRIQQVVRGDSAAYFCASSQGTEAYEQYFGPGTRLTVT.

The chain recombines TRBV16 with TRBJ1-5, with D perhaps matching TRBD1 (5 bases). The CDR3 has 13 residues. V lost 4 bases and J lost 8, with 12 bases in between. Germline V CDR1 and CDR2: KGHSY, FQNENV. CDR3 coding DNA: TGTGCCAGCAGCCCACAGGCCCTGGAGCCCCAGCATTTT. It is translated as CASSPQALEPQHF.

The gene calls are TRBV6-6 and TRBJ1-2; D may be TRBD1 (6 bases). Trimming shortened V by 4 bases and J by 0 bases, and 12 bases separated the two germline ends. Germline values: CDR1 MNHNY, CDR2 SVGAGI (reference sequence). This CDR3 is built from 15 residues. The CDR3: CASSFRDTANYGYTF. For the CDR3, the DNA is TGTGCCAGCAGTTTCCGGGACACGGCTAACTATGGCTACACCTTC.

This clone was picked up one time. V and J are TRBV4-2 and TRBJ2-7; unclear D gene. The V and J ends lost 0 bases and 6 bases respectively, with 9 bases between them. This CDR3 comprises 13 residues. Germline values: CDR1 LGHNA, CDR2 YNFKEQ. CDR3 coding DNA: TGTGCCAGCAGCCAAGATTGGTCCCTCGAGCAGTACTTC. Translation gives CASSQDWSLEQYF.

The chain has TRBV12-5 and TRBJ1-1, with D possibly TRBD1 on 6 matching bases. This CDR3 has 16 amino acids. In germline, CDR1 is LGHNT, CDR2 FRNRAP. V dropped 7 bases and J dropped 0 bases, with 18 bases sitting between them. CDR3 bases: TGTGCTAGTGCCGTCCCCGGGGGGCGGCTGAACACTGAAGCTTTCTTT. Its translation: CASAVPGGRLNTEAFF.

The CDR3 nucleotides read TGCGCCAGCAGCCAAACGCGGGACAGGGGAACCAAAAACATTCAGTACTTC. Encoded protein: CASSQTRDRGTKNIQYF. The chain recombines TRBV4-1 with TRBJ2-4; 10 bases match TRBD1. CDR1 and CDR2 from the germline V gene are MGHRA and YSYEKL. V lost 2 bases, J lost 2 bases, and 6 bases stayed unmatched. This CDR3 spans 17 amino acids.

CDR3 bases: TGTGCCAGCAATCAGCCTCAACTAGCCAAAAACATTCAGTACTTC. Translating gives CASNQPQLAKNIQYF. This chain connects TRBV28 to TRBJ2-4; D unresolved. The V end was cut by 7 bases, the J end by 0 bases, with 13 bases between. The CDR3 spans 15 residues. Germline V gene sequence: CDR1 MDHEN, CDR2 SYDVKM.

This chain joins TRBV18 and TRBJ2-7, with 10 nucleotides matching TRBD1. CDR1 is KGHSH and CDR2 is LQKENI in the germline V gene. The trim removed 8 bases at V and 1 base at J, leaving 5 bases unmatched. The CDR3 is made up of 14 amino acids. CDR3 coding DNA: TGTGCCAGCACCCGGACAGGGGGGTCCTACGAGCAGTACTTC. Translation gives CASTRTGGSYEQYF.

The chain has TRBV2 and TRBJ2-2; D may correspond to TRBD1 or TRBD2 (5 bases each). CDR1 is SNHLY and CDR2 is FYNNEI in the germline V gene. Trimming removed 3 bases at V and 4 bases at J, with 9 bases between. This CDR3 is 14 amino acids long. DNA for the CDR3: TGTGCCAGCAGTGAGGGGGAGTTCACCGGGGAGCTGTTTTTT. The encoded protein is CASSEGEFTGELFF.